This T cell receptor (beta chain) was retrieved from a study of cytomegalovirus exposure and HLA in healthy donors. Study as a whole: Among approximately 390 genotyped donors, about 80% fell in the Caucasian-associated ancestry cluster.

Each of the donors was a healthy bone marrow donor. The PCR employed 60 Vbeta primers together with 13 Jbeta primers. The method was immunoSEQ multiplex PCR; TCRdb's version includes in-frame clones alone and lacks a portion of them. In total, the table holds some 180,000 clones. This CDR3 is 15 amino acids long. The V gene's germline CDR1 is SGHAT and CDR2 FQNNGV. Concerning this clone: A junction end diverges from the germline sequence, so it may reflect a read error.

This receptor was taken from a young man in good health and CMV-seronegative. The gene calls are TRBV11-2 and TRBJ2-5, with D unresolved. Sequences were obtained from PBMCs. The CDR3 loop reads CASSLEAELKETQYF. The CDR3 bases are TGTGCCAGCAGCCTAGAGGCGGAGCTTAAAGAGACCCAGTACTTC.